This T cell receptor (beta chain) was sequenced during a study of T cell repertoires in cytomegalovirus infection. Study-wide background: TCR beta signatures that were public indicated CMV infection and matching HLA type. Study findings and constraints: Carriage of CMV together with the relevant HLA was identifiable through cumulative public TCR beta family frequency. Ex vivo responses were dominated by HLA-C-restricted CMV-specific TCR beta clonotypes.

This clonotype was observed a few times. Its antigen is not identified. TCRdb used MiXCR to reprocess the reads, holding one entry per CDR3 protein. Of approximately 200,000 distinct CDR3 sequences listed, roughly 27% are singletons. V was pared by 7 bases and J by 7 bases, with 9 bases of the junction left unmatched. The CDR3 is 13 amino acids. The sequenced sample was PBMCs. This TCR was sampled from a human donor in good health (CMV status not recorded). Some clones in this sample may be carry-over from other donors' samples. The chain carries TRBV12-3 or TRBV12-4 and TRBJ1-2, with 7 positions matching TRBD1. The CDR3 loop reads CASNFYRGGGYTF. Written as DNA, the CDR3 is TGTGCCAGCAATTTTTACAGGGGTGGTGGCTACACCTTC.